These 9 T cell receptor beta chains came from one sample sequenced in a study of T cells in Graves' hyperthyroidism and ophthalmopathy. Regions amplified from RNA transcripts were the TCR beta CDR3 regions. The HTBI set primed first-round TCR CDR3 RT-PCR. Via MiXCR, TCRdb re-called the multiplex PCR reads, giving one row per CDR3 protein. The sample shows a few hundred thousand distinct CDR3 sequences, about 43% of them seen only once. The sample comprised peripheral blood or thyroid tissue (not recorded which). Source of these receptors: a woman in her late teens or twenties with Graves' hyperthyroidism.

The gene calls are TRBV20-1 and TRBJ1-1, with 9 bases fitting TRBD1. CDR3 length equals 14 residues. The V and J ends lost 0 bases and 6 bases, in that order; junction bases with no gene match: 5. Germline lookup yields CDR1 DFQATT and CDR2 SNEGSKA (reference sequence). CDR3 sequence: CSARDPDRGSEAFF. CDR3 sequence (DNA): TGCAGTGCTAGAGACCCCGACAGGGGGTCTGAAGCTTTCTTT.

This clonotype showed up many times. This chain's CDR3 is CSVEDRTSNTGELFF. The CDR3 DNA is TGCAGCGTTGAAGACCGGACTTCTAACACCGGGGAGCTGTTTTTT. The rearrangement links TRBV29-1 to TRBJ2-2; D may be TRBD2 (5 bases). The length of the CDR3 is 15 residues. CDR1 and CDR2 (germline): SQVTM, ANQGSEA. The germline V and J ends were trimmed by 0 bases and 2 bases, with 10 bases remaining between them.

This clonotype was seen at least ten times. The CDR3 spells CASSVDQGANSPLHF. CDR3 coding DNA: TGTGCCAGCAGCGTAGATCAGGGGGCTAATTCACCCCTCCACTTT. V and J are TRBV9 and TRBJ1-6; 8 positions agree with TRBD1. The CDR3 extends over 15 amino acids. V lost 0 bases, J lost 6 bases, and 2 bases stayed unmatched. The germline gives CDR1 SGDLS, CDR2 YYNGEE.

V usage is TRBV7-8 and J usage is TRBJ1-1; maybe TRBD1 (5 bases). V was clipped by 1 base and J by 11 bases, with 20 bases between them. Germline V gives CDR1 SGHVS, CDR2 FQNEAQ. The CDR3 has 15 amino acids. This chain's CDR3 is CASSLDSRGRVGAFF. The CDR3 bases are TGTGCCAGCAGCTTAGATTCTAGGGGCAGGGTTGGCGCTTTCTTT.

As to this clonotype: The conserved phenylalanine or tryptophan is not found at the CDR3 terminus, so this likely reflects a read error. The DNA is left out, because the CDR3 cannot be placed on it with certainty; the CDR3 is given as TCRdb lists it. The chain is built from TRBV11-2 and TRBJ2-5; TRBD2 is the table's D call and was not checked against the DNA. Germline loops: CDR1 SGHAT, CDR2 FQNNGV. The CDR3 is made up of 10 amino acids, end residues included. CDR3 sequence reads: CASSLDQLAG.

This clonotype has at least ten counts. This chain connects TRBV5-1 to TRBJ2-7, with TRBD1 matching over 10 bases. The CDR3 is made up of 15 amino acids. Looked up from germline, CDR1 is SGHRS and CDR2 is YFSETQ. V gave up 0 bases and J gave up 3 bases; unmatched junction bases: 3. The CDR3, as DNA: TGCGCCAGCAGCTTGGGGACAGGGGGTCTCTACGAGCAGTACTTC. This encodes CASSLGTGGLYEQYF.

This chain uses TRBV12-3 or TRBV12-4 with TRBJ1-5; D is possibly TRBD1 (5 bases). This CDR3 region has 12 residues. V lost 8 bases and J 7 bases, leaving 12 bases between the germline ends. The CDR3 protein is CASGGGAQPQHF. As DNA, the CDR3 is TGTGCCAGCGGAGGAGGGGCACAGCCCCAGCATTTT.

The gene calls are TRBV6-6 and TRBJ1-2, with TRBD1 matching 8 bases. After removal of 5 bases from V and 5 bases from J, the junction contained 7 bases not matched to a gene. The CDR3 extends over 14 amino acids. CDR1 is MNHNY, CDR2 SVGAGI, per germline (reference sequence). As DNA, the CDR3 is TGTGCCAGCAGTCCGACGGACAGGGATTATGGCTACACCTTC. Translated: CASSPTDRDYGYTF.

There are many counts of this clonotype. One end of the junction varies from germline; a read error may be responsible. This chain connects TRBV27 to TRBJ2-7; D gene ambiguous. Germline V gene data show CDR1 as MNHEY and CDR2 as SMNVEV (reference sequence). The length of the CDR3 is 13 residues. CDR3 sequence reads: CASSRGSSYEQYF. As DNA, the CDR3 is TGTGCTAGCAGCCGCGGAAGCTCCTACGAGCAGTACTTC.